Reported below is one TCR beta chain. Its specificity is not known. The data originate from a study of OX40 agonist ivuxolimab in advanced cancers. Study-wide findings and caveats: Expansion of clones was among the lowest in partial responders at 0.1-3.0 mg/kg.

The assay was immunoSEQ multiplex PCR, and TCRdb's table has in-frame clones only and misses some. Here the sample spans about 69,000 clones, about 90% being singletons. The CDR3 runs to 12 residues. Germline loops: CDR1 MNHEY, CDR2 SMNVEV (reference sequence). The V segment lost 6 bases and the J segment 4 bases; nucleotides outside the gene matches: 1. This chain uses TRBV27 with TRBJ1-2, with TRBD1 identical over 8 bases. This clonotype was sampled from an adult with an advanced solid tumor such as melanoma, head and neck, liver or kidney cancer. The specimen comprised CD4+ or CD8+ T cells sorted from blood, sampled in a trial of the OX40 agonist ivuxolimab. The CDR3 coding sequence is TGTGCCAGCAGAACAGGGGGCTATGGCTACACCTTC. This sequence encodes CASRTGGYGYTF.